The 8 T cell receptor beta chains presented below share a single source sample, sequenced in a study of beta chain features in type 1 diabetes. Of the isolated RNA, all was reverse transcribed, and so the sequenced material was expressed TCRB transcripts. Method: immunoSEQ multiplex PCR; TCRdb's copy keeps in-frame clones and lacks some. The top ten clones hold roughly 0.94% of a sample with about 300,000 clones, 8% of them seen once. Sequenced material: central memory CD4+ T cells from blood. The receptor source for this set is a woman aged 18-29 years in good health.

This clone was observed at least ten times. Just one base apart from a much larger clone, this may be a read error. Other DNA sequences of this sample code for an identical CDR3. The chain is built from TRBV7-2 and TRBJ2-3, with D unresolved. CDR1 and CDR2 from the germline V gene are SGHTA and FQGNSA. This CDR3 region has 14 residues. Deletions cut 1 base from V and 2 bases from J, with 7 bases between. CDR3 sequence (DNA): TGTGCCAGCAGCTTAGACGGCAACACAGATACGCAGTATTTT. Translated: CASSLDGNTDTQYF.

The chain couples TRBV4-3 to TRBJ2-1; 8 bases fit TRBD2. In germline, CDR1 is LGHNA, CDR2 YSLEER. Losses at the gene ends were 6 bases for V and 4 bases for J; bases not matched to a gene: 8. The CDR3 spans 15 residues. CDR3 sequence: CASRAGTSQYNEQFF. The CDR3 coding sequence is TGCGCCAGCAGGGCCGGGACTAGTCAGTACAATGAGCAGTTCTTC.

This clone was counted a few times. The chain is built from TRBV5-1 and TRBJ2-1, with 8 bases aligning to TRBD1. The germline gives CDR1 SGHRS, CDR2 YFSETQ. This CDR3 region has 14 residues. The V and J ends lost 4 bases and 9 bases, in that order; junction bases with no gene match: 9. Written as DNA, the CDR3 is TGCGCCAGCAGCCCCCAGGGGGCCTCCGGTGAGCAGTTCTTC. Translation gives CASSPQGASGEQFF.

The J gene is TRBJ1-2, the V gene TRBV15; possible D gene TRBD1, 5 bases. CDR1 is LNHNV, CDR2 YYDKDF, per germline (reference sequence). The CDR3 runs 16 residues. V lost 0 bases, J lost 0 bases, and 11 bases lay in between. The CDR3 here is CATSRDREGANYGYTF. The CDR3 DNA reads TGTGCCACCAGCAGAGATCGGGAAGGGGCTAACTATGGCTACACCTTC.

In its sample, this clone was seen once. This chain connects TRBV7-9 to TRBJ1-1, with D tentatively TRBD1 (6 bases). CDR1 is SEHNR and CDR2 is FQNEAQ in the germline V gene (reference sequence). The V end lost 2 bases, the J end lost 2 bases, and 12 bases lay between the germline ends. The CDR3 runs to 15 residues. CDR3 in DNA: TGTGCCAGCAGCTTAAACGGACAGACCAACACTGAAGCTTTCTTT. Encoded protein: CASSLNGQTNTEAFF. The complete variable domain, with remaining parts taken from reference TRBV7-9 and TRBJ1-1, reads DTGVSQNPRHKITKRGQNVTFRCDPISEHNRLYWYRQTLGQGPEFLTYFQNEAQLEKSRLLSDRFSAERPKGSFSTLEIQRTEQGDSAMYLCASSLNGQTNTEAFFGQGTRLTVV.

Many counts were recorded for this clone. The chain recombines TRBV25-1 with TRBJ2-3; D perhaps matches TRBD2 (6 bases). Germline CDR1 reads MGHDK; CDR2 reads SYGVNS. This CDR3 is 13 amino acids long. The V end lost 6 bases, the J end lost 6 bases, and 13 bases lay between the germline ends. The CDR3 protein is CASREGRGDTQYF. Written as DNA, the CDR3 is TGTGCCAGCAGGGAGGGTCGAGGGGATACGCAGTATTTT.

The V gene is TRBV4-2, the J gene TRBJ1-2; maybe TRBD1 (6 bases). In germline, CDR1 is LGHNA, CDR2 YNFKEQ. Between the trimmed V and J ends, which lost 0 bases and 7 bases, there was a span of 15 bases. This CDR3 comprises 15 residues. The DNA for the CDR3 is TGTGCCAGCAGCCAAGATCCATCGTACAGGGCTGGCTACACCTTC. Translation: CASSQDPSYRAGYTF.

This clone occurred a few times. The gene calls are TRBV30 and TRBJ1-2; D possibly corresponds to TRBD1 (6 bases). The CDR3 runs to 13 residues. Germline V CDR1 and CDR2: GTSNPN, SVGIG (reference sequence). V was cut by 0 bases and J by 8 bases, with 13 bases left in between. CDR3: CAWSVWQGRGYTF. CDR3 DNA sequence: TGTGCCTGGAGTGTATGGCAGGGGCGAGGCTACACCTTC.